One sample yielded the 27 T cell receptor beta chains listed below, sequenced in a study of T cells after yellow fever vaccination. TCRdb ran MiXCR on the 5' RACE reads and lists one entry per CDR3 protein. The sample holds some 320,000 distinct CDR3 sequences, approximately 4% seen once. This material consisted of PBMCs, taken 15 days after the yellow fever booster vaccination. Receptors were obtained from a man aged 18 to 29 who received the YFV17D yellow fever vaccine.

At least ten counts were recorded for this clonotype. The chain has TRBV12-3 or TRBV12-4 and TRBJ2-3; unclear D gene. Deletions cut 2 bases from V and 2 bases from J, with 5 bases between. The CDR3 extends over 13 amino acids. CDR3 protein: CASSLPNTDTQYF. As DNA, the CDR3 is TGTGCCAGCAGTTTACCTAACACAGATACGCAGTATTTT.

This chain uses TRBV29-1 with TRBJ2-3, with D unresolved. This CDR3 contains 13 residues. Germline V gene data show CDR1 as SQVTM and CDR2 as ANQGSEA. V gave up 2 bases and J gave up 2 bases, with 8 bases separating them. DNA for the CDR3: TGCAGCGTTGAAAAGCGCATCACAGATACGCAGTATTTT. As protein: CSVEKRITDTQYF.

The chain couples TRBV29-1 to TRBJ1-1; no clear D gene. CDR1 and CDR2 (germline): SQVTM, ANQGSEA. This CDR3 contains 13 residues. The V gene lost 3 bases and the J gene lost 5 bases, with 13 bases spanning the gap. Here the CDR3 DNA reads TGCAGCGTTGAGGAGGGAATGAGAACTGAAGCTTTCTTT. Translation gives CSVEEGMRTEAFF.

V gene TRBV6-5 combines with J gene TRBJ2-1; 11 nucleotides line up with TRBD2. CDR1 is MNHEY, CDR2 SVGAGI, per germline. The junction had 8 bases not matched to a gene; V was cut back by 1 base and J by 6 bases. There are 17 residues in the CDR3. CDR3 sequence (DNA): TGTGCCAGCAGTTACTTCAGGACTAGCGGGTTGGGCAATGAGCAGTTCTTC. This encodes CASSYFRTSGLGNEQFF.

This clonotype was seen many times. The CDR3 sequence: CASTLSGGSTDTQYF. The DNA of the CDR3 is TGTGCCAGCACCCTGAGCGGGGGAAGCACAGATACGCAGTATTTT. V gene TRBV5-6 combines with J gene TRBJ2-3; 8 bases are shared with TRBD2. J was trimmed by 0 bases and V by 6 bases; bases with no gene match: 6. CDR3 length: 15 residues. The germline CDR1 and CDR2 sequences are SGHDT and YYEEEE.

This clonotype has only a few counts. V gene TRBV5-1 combines with J gene TRBJ2-3, with D possibly being TRBD1 (6 bases). This CDR3 has 14 amino acids. Germline CDR1 SGHRS, CDR2 YFSETQ. V lost 6 bases and J 2 bases, leaving 13 bases between the germline ends. In nucleotides, the CDR3 is TGCGCCAGCACCACAGGGTCCCTCACAGATACGCAGTATTTT. It is translated as CASTTGSLTDTQYF.

This chain joins TRBV9 and TRBJ1-5; D not certain. Germline lookup yields CDR1 SGDLS and CDR2 YYNGEE. V was pared by 3 bases and J by 2 bases, with 9 bases between. The length of the CDR3 is 14 residues. The CDR3 bases are TGTGCCAGCAGCGGCCACGGGGGCAATCAGCCCCAGCATTTT. This encodes CASSGHGGNQPQHF.

This clonotype was detected ten times or more. This sequence joins TRBV12-3 or TRBV12-4 and TRBJ1-5; D is uncertain. V lost 3 bases, J lost 5 bases, and 11 bases lay in between. This CDR3 comprises 14 residues. This chain's CDR3 is CASSFWGGDQPQHF. The CDR3 region has the DNA TGTGCCAGCAGTTTTTGGGGAGGCGATCAGCCCCAGCATTTT.

This clonotype turned up a few times. The chain has TRBV7-9 and TRBJ1-2; D is unclear. The CDR3 is 13 residues long. Germline-derived CDR1 and CDR2 are SEHNR and FQNEAQ (reference sequence). V was cut by 2 bases and J by 6 bases, with 10 bases left in between. CDR3 amino acids: CASSLMGFDGYTF. The CDR3 DNA follows: TGTGCCAGCAGCTTAATGGGTTTCGATGGCTACACCTTC. The full variable domain, with the rest looked up from reference TRBV7-9 and TRBJ1-2, is DTGVSQNPRHKITKRGQNVTFRCDPISEHNRLYWYRQTLGQGPEFLTYFQNEAQLEKSRLLSDRFSAERPKGSFSTLEIQRTEQGDSAMYLCASSLMGFDGYTFGSGTRLTVV.

This clonotype showed up just a few times. This chain connects TRBV13 to TRBJ2-7; weak D call: TRBD2 (6 bases). CDR3 length: 15 residues. Germline-derived CDR1 and CDR2 are PRHDT and FYEKMQ (reference sequence). The V and J ends lost 5 bases and 5 bases respectively, with 19 bases between them. CDR3 nucleotides: TGTGCCAGCAGCGACGTCGGCAGGGAGGCCGACGAGCAGTACTTC. As protein: CASSDVGREADEQYF.

The chain joins TRBV7-8 to TRBJ1-5; TRBD1 agrees at 7 bases. CDR3 length: 15 residues. Germline loops: CDR1 SGHVS, CDR2 FQNEAQ. Trimming removed 4 bases from V and 0 bases from J; junction bases left unmatched: 3. CDR3 DNA: TGTGCCAGCAGCTCCGGGACAGTTAGCAATCAGCCCCAGCATTTT. Its translation: CASSSGTVSNQPQHF.

This clonotype was recorded many times. This chain links TRBV5-1 with TRBJ2-3; no definite D call. Germline V lookup: CDR1 SGHRS, CDR2 YFSETQ. The V gene lost 0 bases and the J gene lost 5 bases, with 10 bases spanning the gap. The CDR3 consists of 14 residues. The CDR3 spells CASSLGQRLDTQYF. CDR3 coding DNA: TGCGCCAGCAGCTTGGGGCAACGATTAGATACGCAGTATTTT.

A few counts support this clonotype. The rearrangement links TRBV7-2 to TRBJ1-6; maybe TRBD1 (6 bases). V lost 5 bases and J lost 8, with 16 bases in between. The CDR3 has 15 amino acids. Germline lookup yields CDR1 SGHTA and CDR2 FQGNSA. The CDR3 DNA reads TGTGCCAGCAGCCTAGGGGGGGTGGGGGATTCACCCCTCCACTTT. Its protein product is CASSLGGVGDSPLHF.

J is TRBJ2-7 and V is TRBV7-9; 8 nucleotides line up with TRBD1. The CDR3 loop spans 14 amino acids. Trimming removed 5 bases from V and 5 bases from J; junction bases left unmatched: 8. Germline-derived CDR1 and CDR2 are SEHNR and FQNEAQ (reference sequence). In DNA form, the CDR3 reads TGTGCCAGCAGCGACCCCGGACAGGGCAACGAGCAGTACTTC. Protein: CASSDPGQGNEQYF.

This clonotype was seen repeatedly, ten times or more. V usage is TRBV5-6 and J usage is TRBJ1-1; weak D call: TRBD1 (6 bases). The CDR3 runs 14 residues. Germline CDR1 SGHDT, CDR2 YYEEEE. V gave up 0 bases and J gave up 1 base, with 7 bases separating them. The DNA for the CDR3 is TGTGCCAGCAGCTTGGAACAGGGGAACACTGAAGCTTTCTTT. Translating gives CASSLEQGNTEAFF.

This clonotype was seen only a few times. This chain joins TRBV23-1 and TRBJ2-7; a weak D match, TRBD1 (5 bases). TRBV23-1 is an open reading frame whose function is uncertain. This CDR3 comprises 13 residues. The V gene lost 4 bases and the J gene lost 3 bases, with 10 bases spanning the gap. The CDR3 coding sequence is TGCGCCAGCAGTCGGACACTCCGCTACGAGCAGTACGTC. Protein: CASSRTLRYEQYV.

This clonotype was detected ten times or more. This rearrangement joins TRBV4-3 to TRBJ1-2; D may be TRBD1 (5 bases). V gave up 0 bases and J gave up 5 bases, with 13 bases separating them. Germline CDR1 reads LGHNA; CDR2 reads YSLEER. There are 15 residues in the CDR3. CDR3 bases: TGCGCCAGCAGCCAAGAAGTACTAGGGGCATATGGCTACACCTTC. As protein: CASSQEVLGAYGYTF.

V gene TRBV12-3 or TRBV12-4 combines with J gene TRBJ2-7; D gene uncertain. V lost 7 bases and J lost 0, with 10 bases in between. There are 13 residues in the CDR3. In nucleotides, the CDR3 is TGTGCCAGCACCAAGGGTCACTCCTACGAGCAGTACTTC. Amino acid sequence: CASTKGHSYEQYF.

This clonotype was seen many times. The chain is built from TRBV20-1 and TRBJ2-4, with 7 bases lining up with TRBD1. Trimming cost V 1 base and J 5 bases; bases outside gene matches: 5. The CDR3 extends over 14 amino acids. Germline CDR1 DFQATT, CDR2 SNEGSKA (reference sequence). The CDR3 is CSARVGDRENIQYF. DNA for the CDR3: TGCAGTGCTAGAGTAGGGGACAGAGAAAACATTCAGTACTTC.

This clonotype has ten or more counts. V and J are TRBV18 and TRBJ2-5; TRBD2 matches 12 bases. The CDR3 is 16 amino acids. CDR1 and CDR2 (germline): KGHSH, LQKENI. V lost 3 bases, J lost 4 bases, and 6 bases stayed unmatched. The CDR3 sequence: CASSPGVGLAGETQYF. The CDR3 bases are TGTGCCAGCTCACCTGGAGTGGGACTAGCGGGAGAGACCCAGTACTTC.

This chain links TRBV4-3 with TRBJ1-2; tentatively, D is TRBD1 (5 bases). CDR1 LGHNA and CDR2 YSLEER come from the germline V gene. Deletions cut 1 base from V and 5 bases from J, with 17 bases between. The CDR3 runs to 16 residues. The CDR3 region has the DNA TGCGCCAGCAGCCAAGTTGAACAGGACTTAGGGTATGGCTACACCTTC. It translates to CASSQVEQDLGYGYTF.

Concerning this clonotype: With a much larger clone just one base away, this may be a read error. The rearrangement uses TRBV7-9 and TRBJ2-1; TRBD2 matches at 13 bases. After removal of 5 bases from V and 0 bases from J, the junction contained 4 bases not matched to a gene. This CDR3 is 17 amino acids long. Germline CDR1 and CDR2: SEHNR and FQNEAQ (reference sequence). CDR3 amino acids: CASSPGLAGSSYNEQFF. CDR3 DNA: TGTGCCAGCAGCCCGGGACTAGCGGGGAGCTCCTACAATGAGCAGTTCTTC.

The table lists this clonotype with a few counts. The V and J genes are TRBV5-4 and TRBJ1-3, with 8 bases that match TRBD1. The CDR3 is 15 amino acids. CDR1 SGHNT and CDR2 YYREEE come from the germline V gene (reference sequence). J gave up 4 bases and V 4 bases, and 7 bases lay outside the gene matches. In DNA form, the CDR3 reads TGTGCCAGCAGCACTCCGGACAGGGCAGGAAACACCATATATTTT. Its protein product is CASSTPDRAGNTIYF.

This clonotype has at least ten counts. This chain links TRBV4-2 with TRBJ1-5, with D hard to call. The V end lost 0 bases, the J end lost 6 bases, and 9 bases lay between the germline ends. Germline CDR1 reads LGHNA; CDR2 reads YNFKEQ. The CDR3 consists of 14 residues. The CDR3 here is CASSQDGQVQPQHF. CDR3 DNA: TGTGCCAGCAGCCAAGATGGGCAGGTTCAGCCCCAGCATTTT.

This clonotype has a handful of counts. The chain is built from TRBV2 and TRBJ1-5; D possibly corresponds to TRBD1 (6 bases). The V and J ends lost 6 bases and 0 bases respectively, with 12 bases between them. The CDR3 is 15 residues long. Germline V gene lookup returns CDR1 SNHLY and CDR2 FYNNEI. Here the CDR3 reads CASRRTEYSNQPQHF. Written as DNA, the CDR3 is TGTGCCAGCAGGAGGACAGAATATAGCAATCAGCCCCAGCATTTT.

This clonotype was counted only a few times. The chain uses TRBV5-4 and TRBJ2-2; the D gene could be TRBD1 or TRBD2 (7 bases each). Germline-derived CDR1 and CDR2 are SGHNT and YYREEE (reference sequence). CDR3 size: 15 residues. V was cut by 4 bases and J by 4 bases, with 14 bases left in between. The CDR3 reads CASSQGGPGTGELFF. The CDR3 DNA sequence: TGTGCCAGCAGCCAGGGGGGGCCGGGCACCGGGGAGCTGTTTTTT.

In this sample, this clonotype turned up a few times. The chain joins TRBV18 to TRBJ2-7, with no clear D. Germline CDR1 KGHSH, CDR2 LQKENI. The CDR3 loop spans 15 amino acids. V dropped 6 bases and J dropped 3 bases, with 18 bases sitting between them. In nucleotides, the CDR3 is TGTGCCAGCTCTACCAGAGACCAGAGATACTACGAGCAGTACTTC. It translates to CASSTRDQRYYEQYF.